One and the same sample provided the 11 T cell receptor beta chains below, sequenced in a study of technical replicates of blood from several donors. Profiled with immunoSEQ multiplex PCR; TCRdb holds only in-frame clones, not every one. The sample lists about 85,000 clones, about 93% seen once, with 0.25% to 0.3% in the top ten. The specimen was T cells isolated from PBMCs. Every receptor here comes from a human donor in good health.

V usage is TRBV5-4 and J usage is TRBJ2-3; TRBD2 agrees at 10 bases. CDR1 SGHNT and CDR2 YYREEE come from the germline V gene (reference sequence). The ends lost 0 bases at V and 2 bases at J; junction bases unmatched: 6. This CDR3 contains 17 residues. The CDR3 nucleotides read TGTGCCAGCAGCTTGGTTAAGCGGGGGGGAGACACAGATACGCAGTATTTT. Its translation is CASSLVKRGGDTDTQYF.

Note on this clone: At the DNA level, this CDR3 is encoded by other sequences in the same sample as well. This sequence joins TRBV5-1 and TRBJ2-7; D gene uncertain. Germline CDR1 reads SGHRS; CDR2 reads YFSETQ. This CDR3 region has 14 residues. Trimming removed 0 bases at V and 0 bases at J, with 7 bases between. CDR3 nucleotides: TGCGCCAGCAGCTTGGGTACGAGCTCCTACGAGCAGTACTTC. It encodes CASSLGTSSYEQYF.

The V gene is TRBV19, the J gene TRBJ2-1; the D gene is possibly TRBD2 (5 bases). This CDR3 spans 14 amino acids. V was trimmed by 6 bases and J by 8 bases, leaving 17 bases between them. CDR1 and CDR2 from the germline V gene are LNHDA and SQIVND (reference sequence). The CDR3 region has the DNA TGTGCCAGTAGCACCTCTAGCAAGAGGGATGAGCAGTTCTTC. Protein product: CASSTSSKRDEQFF.

This chain joins TRBV15 and TRBJ1-1; D is uncertain. This CDR3 region has 14 residues. The V gene lost 5 bases and the J gene lost 4 bases, with 14 bases spanning the gap. Germline loops: CDR1 LNHNV, CDR2 YYDKDF (reference sequence). The CDR3 here is CATSRERVRTEAFF. CDR3 DNA: TGTGCCACCAGCCGCGAGAGGGTTCGCACTGAAGCTTTCTTT.

The chain employs TRBV7-6 and TRBJ1-4, with 9 positions matching TRBD1. This CDR3 is 14 amino acids long. V lost 3 bases and J lost 8; bases outside the gene matches: 4. Germline assignment: CDR1 SGHVS and CDR2 FNYEAQ. CDR3 amino acids: CASSLGQGNEKLFF. CDR3 nucleotide sequence: TGTGCCAGCAGCTTGGGACAGGGTAACGAAAAACTGTTTTTT.

The chain carries TRBV7-3 and TRBJ2-2, with D tentatively TRBD1 (5 bases). Germline V gene lookup returns CDR1 SGHTA and CDR2 FQGTGA. The V end lost 3 bases, the J end lost 0 bases, and 8 bases lay between the germline ends. The CDR3 is 15 amino acids. The CDR3 region has the DNA TGTGCCAGCAGCTTGGGGCCATCGAACACCGGGGAGCTGTTTTTT. Its protein product is CASSLGPSNTGELFF.

The chain is built from TRBV7-9 and TRBJ2-3, with 7 positions matching TRBD2. Germline V gives CDR1 SEHNR, CDR2 FQNEAQ (reference sequence). After removal of 2 bases from V and 2 bases from J, the junction contained 13 bases not matched to a gene. CDR3 length equals 18 residues. CDR3 nucleotides: TGTGCCAGCAGCTTACGAACGGGGCGGGAGAGGATCACAGATACGCAGTATTTT. It specifies CASSLRTGRERITDTQYF.

This chain links TRBV9 with TRBJ2-3; tentative D call: TRBD2 (5 bases). The CDR3 consists of 15 residues. The germline V and J ends were trimmed by 0 bases and 0 bases, with 8 bases remaining between them. The germline V gene encodes CDR1 SGDLS and CDR2 YYNGEE. CDR3 DNA: TGTGCCAGCAGCGTAGAAGCGGTTAGCACAGATACGCAGTATTTT. Protein product: CASSVEAVSTDTQYF.

The count of this clone is one. This chain connects TRBV4-1 to TRBJ2-1; a weak D match, TRBD1 (5 bases). CDR1 is MGHRA and CDR2 is YSYEKL in the germline V gene. Trimming took 0 bases from V and 7 from J, leaving 16 bases between them. This CDR3 has 16 residues. CDR3 protein: CASSQDWSGHWNEQFF. As DNA, the CDR3 is TGCGCCAGCAGCCAAGACTGGTCAGGGCATTGGAATGAGCAGTTCTTC.

The chain joins TRBV19 to TRBJ1-5; no clear D. The CDR3 covers 15 residues. Trimming shortened V by 1 base and J by 1 base, and 8 bases separated the two germline ends. CDR1 LNHDA and CDR2 SQIVND come from the germline V gene (reference sequence). In DNA form, the CDR3 reads TGTGCCAGTAGTATAGGATCGCAGAGCAATCAGCCCCAGCATTTT. Its protein product is CASSIGSQSNQPQHF.

The V gene is TRBV5-1, the J gene TRBJ2-3, with 10 bases matching TRBD2. Germline V CDR1 and CDR2: SGHRS, YFSETQ. J gave up 4 bases and V 1 base, and 6 bases lay outside the gene matches. The CDR3 length is 16 residues. DNA for the CDR3: TGCGCCAGCAGCTTGACCGGCCTAGCGGGAGCAGATACGCAGTATTTT. Its translation is CASSLTGLAGADTQYF.